Below are 22 T cell receptor beta chains sequenced from a single sample in a study of blood T cell repertoires in COVID-19 (TCRdb year 2020). Libraries were made using the immunoSEQ multiplex PCR assay. Held by TCRdb, this immuneACCESS table contains in-frame sequences only and omits some clones. Under half of the omission traces to an unresolved V gene where checked; the cause of the rest is unknown. Recorded for this sample are about 250,000 clones; 70% to 90% of them occurred a single time. 1.3% to 1.5% of the sample lies in the top ten. The sample consisted of peripheral blood. The receptor set was obtained from an elderly man with acute or convalescent COVID-19.

The V call is TRBV4-1, the J call TRBJ2-3, with 10 bases identical to TRBD1. V was pared by 0 bases and J by 6 bases, with 6 bases of the junction left unmatched. This CDR3 comprises 16 residues. CDR1 and CDR2 from the germline V gene are MGHRA and YSYEKL. The CDR3 region is CASSQDPTGGGDTQYF. The DNA for the CDR3 is TGCGCCAGCAGCCAAGATCCGACAGGGGGCGGGGATACGCAGTATTTT.

J is TRBJ1-6 and V is TRBV11-1; 7 bases are a match to TRBD1. This CDR3 contains 12 residues. Trimming cost V 4 bases and J 16 bases; bases outside gene matches: 7. Germline assignment: CDR1 SGHAT and CDR2 FQDESV (reference sequence). The CDR3 here is CASSSDRWGLHF. The CDR3 DNA reads as TGTGCCAGCAGCTCGGACAGGTGGGGACTCCACTTT.

This clone has a handful of counts. V is TRBV6-1 and J is TRBJ1-1; TRBD1 is a possible D gene (5 bases). CDR1 is MNHNS and CDR2 is SASEGT in the germline V gene. CDR3 size: 15 residues. V lost 3 bases to trimming and J lost 3 bases, with 14 bases between them. CDR3 coding DNA: TGTGCCAGCAGTGATCGTGGGGCGCTGGACACTGAAGCTTTCTTT. Translation: CASSDRGALDTEAFF.

DNA for the CDR3: TGTGCCAGCAGGCACCAGGGGCCGTCCTACGAGCAGTACTTC. Residues: CASRHQGPSYEQYF. This chain connects TRBV2 to TRBJ2-7, with D possibly being TRBD1 (6 bases). The CDR3 covers 14 residues. V was pared by 6 bases and J by 1 base, with 13 bases between. From germline, CDR1 is SNHLY and CDR2 FYNNEI.

This clone appeared a single time. The chain employs TRBV6-5 and TRBJ2-2; D uncertain. CDR1 MNHEY and CDR2 SVGAGI come from the germline V gene. The length of the CDR3 is 12 residues. V gave up 4 bases and J gave up 5 bases, with 5 bases separating them. The CDR3 protein is CASSSETGELFF. CDR3 in DNA: TGTGCCAGCAGTTCCGAGACCGGGGAGCTGTTTTTT.

The chain combines TRBV19 with TRBJ2-3; D remains unclear. Trimming left V 5 bases short and J 0 bases short, with 12 bases between. CDR3 length equals 15 residues. CDR1 and CDR2 (germline): LNHDA, SQIVND (reference sequence). DNA of the CDR3: TGTGCCAGTAGTCACCAGTTGGCTAGCACAGATACGCAGTATTTT. It yields the protein CASSHQLASTDTQYF.

This chain joins TRBV5-1 and TRBJ2-3; D may be TRBD2 (6 bases). Trimming stripped 5 bases from V and 3 bases from J, with 16 bases between. This CDR3 spans 15 amino acids. CDR1 and CDR2 from the germline V gene are SGHRS and YFSETQ. CDR3 nucleotides: TGCGCCAGCAGGACTCGGAGGGGCCGGACAGATACGCAGTATTTT. Translation gives CASRTRRGRTDTQYF.

V is TRBV5-4 and J is TRBJ2-7; the match to TRBD2 covers 11 bases. The CDR3 runs to 18 residues. The ends lost 4 bases at V and 5 bases at J; junction bases unmatched: 17. CDR1 and CDR2 (germline): SGHNT, YYREEE (reference sequence). Here the CDR3 reads CASSAKRGSSGRANEQYF. Here the CDR3 DNA reads TGTGCCAGCAGCGCGAAAAGGGGCAGTAGCGGGAGGGCCAACGAGCAGTACTTC.

This chain's CDR3 is CASSLLGSGTEAFF. The CDR3 nucleotides read TGTGCCAGCAGTCTCCTGGGGTCGGGGACTGAAGCTTTCTTT. This rearrangement joins TRBV28 to TRBJ1-1; D remains unclear. V was cut by 5 bases and J by 5 bases, with 15 bases left in between. The CDR3 is 14 amino acids. Germline CDR1 MDHEN, CDR2 SYDVKM.

This chain connects TRBV29-1 to TRBJ1-1, with D perhaps matching TRBD1 (6 bases). The CDR3 covers 13 residues. V was trimmed by 8 bases and J by 1 base, leaving 14 bases between them. Per germline, CDR1 SQVTM and CDR2 ANQGSEA. CDR3 sequence: CSTRTERNTEAFF. The CDR3 region has the DNA TGCAGCACAAGGACAGAGCGGAACACTGAAGCTTTCTTT.

The rearrangement links TRBV18 to TRBJ1-4; D remains ambiguous. The CDR3 sequence is 15 residues long. The V end was cut by 2 bases, the J end by 0 bases, with 7 bases between. Germline V lookup: CDR1 KGHSH, CDR2 LQKENI. CDR3 loop: CASSPSGTTNEKLFF. CDR3 nucleotide sequence: TGTGCCAGCTCACCATCGGGGACAACTAATGAAAAACTGTTTTTT.

The chain joins TRBV5-1 to TRBJ2-1; D not certain. V lost 0 bases and J lost 6, with 10 bases in between. The CDR3 contains 14 residues. CDR1 and CDR2 from the germline V gene are SGHRS and YFSETQ. The CDR3 sequence is CASSLALAANEQFF. Written as DNA, the CDR3 is TGCGCCAGCAGCTTGGCCTTGGCTGCCAATGAGCAGTTCTTC. Combining the CDR3 with reference TRBV5-1 and TRBJ2-1 gives the whole variable domain KAGVTQTPRYLIKTRGQQVTLSCSPISGHRSVSWYQQTPGQGLQFLFEYFSETQRNKGNFPGRFSGRQFSNSRSEMNVSTLELGDSALYLCASSLALAANEQFFGPGTRLTVL.

This clone was found a few times. V usage is TRBV27 and J usage is TRBJ1-5; possibly TRBD1 for D (5 bases). Trimming took 5 bases from V and 3 from J, leaving 11 bases between them. CDR1 and CDR2 from the germline V gene are MNHEY and SMNVEV (reference sequence). The CDR3 spans 14 residues. The CDR3 DNA reads TGTGCCAGCAGTAGGGGCACGGCCAATCAGCCCCAGCATTTT. Its translation is CASSRGTANQPQHF.

This clone was seen only a few times. Additional DNA sequences in this sample encode the identical CDR3. The V and J genes are TRBV7-2 and TRBJ2-1; tentative D call: TRBD2 (7 bases). The germline V gene has CDR1 SGHTA and CDR2 FQGNSA. V was trimmed by 4 bases and J by 2 bases, leaving 18 bases between them. The CDR3 sequence is 17 residues long. DNA of the CDR3: TGTGCCAGCAGCTCGCAGGCCGGGGGGCCCCCCTACAATGAGCAGTTCTTC. It encodes CASSSQAGGPPYNEQFF.

V is TRBV24-1 and J is TRBJ2-3; 10 bases match TRBD2. The CDR3 extends over 16 amino acids. The germline CDR1 and CDR2 sequences are KGHDR and SFDVKD. Trimming removed 3 bases from V and 0 bases from J; junction bases left unmatched: 2. The CDR3 here is CATSDISGRSTDTQYF. The CDR3 bases are TGTGCCACCAGTGATATTAGCGGGAGGAGCACAGATACGCAGTATTTT.

In its sample, this clone was seen a few times. The rearrangement links TRBV5-1 to TRBJ1-1; 8 positions agree with TRBD1. CDR1 and CDR2 (germline): SGHRS, YFSETQ. The CDR3 totals 15 residues. The V segment lost 4 bases and the J segment 4 bases; nucleotides outside the gene matches: 9. The CDR3 DNA is TGCGCCAGCAGCCTAAAACCCACAGGGGGCACTGAAGCTTTCTTT. Residues: CASSLKPTGGTEAFF.

The chain carries TRBV18 and TRBJ1-1; D is perhaps TRBD1 (5 bases). Germline CDR1 KGHSH, CDR2 LQKENI. V lost 3 bases to trimming and J lost 5 bases, with 16 bases between them. The CDR3 consists of 15 residues. This CDR3 reads CASSPGEGPRTEAFF. CDR3 DNA: TGTGCCAGCTCACCGGGGGAGGGGCCACGGACTGAAGCTTTCTTT.

This clone appeared a single time. This rearrangement joins TRBV7-3 to TRBJ2-3; a weak D match, TRBD2 (7 bases). The germline gives CDR1 SGHTA, CDR2 FQGTGA. V lost 5 bases and J 4 bases, leaving 25 bases between the germline ends. The CDR3 contains 18 residues. CDR3 nucleotide sequence: TGTGCCAGCAGCCCCGGGACGGGACTAAGGGGGGTTTCAGATACGCAGTATTTT. Translated: CASSPGTGLRGVSDTQYF.

The rearrangement uses TRBV5-6 and TRBJ1-5, with 8 bases aligning to TRBD1. Looked up from germline, CDR1 is SGHDT and CDR2 is YYEEEE. This CDR3 contains 15 residues. The junction had 7 bases not matched to a gene; V was cut back by 4 bases and J by 4 bases. The CDR3 spells CASSPRDRRNQPQHF. Written as DNA, the CDR3 is TGTGCCAGCAGCCCCCGGGACAGGAGAAATCAGCCCCAGCATTTT. Together with reference TRBV5-6 and TRBJ1-5, the CDR3 gives the full variable domain: DAGVTQSPTHLIKTRGQQVTLRCSPKSGHDTVSWYQQALGQGPQFIFQYYEEEERQRGNFPDRFSGHQFPNYSSELNVNALLLGDSALYLCASSPRDRRNQPQHFGDGTRLSIL.

V usage is TRBV5-1 and J usage is TRBJ2-3; D remains ambiguous. This CDR3 comprises 15 residues. Trimming cost V 1 base and J 5 bases, with 14 bases left between them. Germline V gene lookup returns CDR1 SGHRS and CDR2 YFSETQ. This chain's CDR3 is CASSLNGAYIDTQYF. In DNA, the CDR3 is TGCGCCAGCAGCTTGAACGGAGCATACATAGATACGCAGTATTTT. Full variable domain (rest looked up from reference TRBV5-1 and TRBJ2-3): KAGVTQTPRYLIKTRGQQVTLSCSPISGHRSVSWYQQTPGQGLQFLFEYFSETQRNKGNFPGRFSGRQFSNSRSEMNVSTLELGDSALYLCASSLNGAYIDTQYFGPGTRLTVL.

About this clone: At the DNA level, this CDR3 is encoded by other sequences in the same sample as well. The V and J genes are TRBV5-1 and TRBJ2-1, with D maybe TRBD1 (5 bases). The CDR3 sequence is 14 residues long. Germline V CDR1 and CDR2: SGHRS, YFSETQ. Between the trimmed V and J ends, which lost 3 bases and 0 bases, there was a span of 7 bases. The CDR3 protein is CASSSDSSYNEQFF. The CDR3 coding sequence is TGCGCCAGCAGCTCCGACAGCTCCTACAATGAGCAGTTCTTC.

The rearrangement uses TRBV19 and TRBJ1-1, with D maybe TRBD1 (5 bases). Looked up from germline, CDR1 is LNHDA and CDR2 is SQIVND (reference sequence). The CDR3 is 13 residues long. The V end lost 7 bases, the J end lost 7 bases, and 16 bases lay between the germline ends. DNA for the CDR3: TGTGCCAGTAATTCTCAGGGTTCTGGTGAAGCTTTCTTT. This encodes CASNSQGSGEAFF.